The 3 T cell receptor beta chains presented below share a single source sample, sequenced in a study of patients and donors after allogeneic stem cell transplantation. Each CDR3 protein is one row after TCRdb ran MiXCR on the RT-PCR reads. The sample contains a few hundred thousand distinct CDR3 sequences, 14% of which appear only once. Input material: blood, either unsorted or a sorted T cell fraction (not recorded which). The receptors derive from a human donor who was either an allogeneic HSCT recipient or a stem cell or donor lymphocyte infusion donor (not recorded which). It is not recorded whose cells these are; they may come from a transplant donor.

This clonotype appeared a few times. The chain employs TRBV11-2 and TRBJ2-1; D tentatively reads TRBD1 or TRBD2 (5 bases each). Germline CDR1 and CDR2: SGHAT and FQNNGV. There are 15 residues in the CDR3. Trimming removed 0 bases from V and 0 bases from J, with 6 bases in between. CDR3 sequence (DNA): TGTGCCAGCAGCTTAGACGGGGCCTCCTACAATGAGCAGTTCTTC. It codes for CASSLDGASYNEQFF.

This clonotype has a count of ten or more. This chain uses TRBV7-6 with TRBJ1-1; D is ambiguous. This CDR3 is built from 15 residues. In germline, CDR1 is SGHVS, CDR2 FNYEAQ. The V and J ends lost 2 bases and 4 bases respectively, with 14 bases between them. CDR3 loop: CASSLIEGFGTEAFF. DNA for the CDR3: TGTGCCAGCAGCTTAATAGAGGGTTTTGGCACTGAAGCTTTCTTT.

This clonotype was picked up many times. The chain joins TRBV5-1 to TRBJ1-3; 8 nucleotides align to TRBD1. The J segment lost 2 bases and the V segment lost 0 bases, leaving 4 bases of the junction unmatched. CDR3 size: 16 residues. Germline V gene sequence: CDR1 SGHRS, CDR2 YFSETQ. The CDR3 sequence is CASSLEATGAGNTIYF. The CDR3 region has the DNA TGCGCCAGCAGCTTGGAGGCGACAGGGGCTGGAAACACCATATATTTT.